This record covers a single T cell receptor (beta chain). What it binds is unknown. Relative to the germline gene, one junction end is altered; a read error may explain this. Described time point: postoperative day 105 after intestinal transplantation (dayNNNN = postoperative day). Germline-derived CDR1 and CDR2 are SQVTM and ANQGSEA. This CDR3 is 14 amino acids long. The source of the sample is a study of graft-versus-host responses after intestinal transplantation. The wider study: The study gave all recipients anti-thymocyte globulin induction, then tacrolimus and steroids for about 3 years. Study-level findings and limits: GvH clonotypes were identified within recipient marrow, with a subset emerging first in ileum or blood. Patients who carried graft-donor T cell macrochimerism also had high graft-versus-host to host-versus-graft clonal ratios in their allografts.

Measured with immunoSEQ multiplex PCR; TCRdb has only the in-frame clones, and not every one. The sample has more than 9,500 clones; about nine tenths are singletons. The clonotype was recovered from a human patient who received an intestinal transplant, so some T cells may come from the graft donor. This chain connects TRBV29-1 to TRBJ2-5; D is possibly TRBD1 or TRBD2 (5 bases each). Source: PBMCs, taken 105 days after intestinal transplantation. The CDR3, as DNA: TGCAGCGTTGAAGGGGAGACAGACGGAGAGACCCAGAACTTC. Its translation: CSVEGETDGETQNF.